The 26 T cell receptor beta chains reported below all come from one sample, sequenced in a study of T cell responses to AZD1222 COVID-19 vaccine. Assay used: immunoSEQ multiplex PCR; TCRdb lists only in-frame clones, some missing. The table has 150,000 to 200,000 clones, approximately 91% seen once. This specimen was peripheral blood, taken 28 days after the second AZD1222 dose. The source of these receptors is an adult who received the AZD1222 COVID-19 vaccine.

The CDR3 loop reads CASSQPAGGNIEQFF. DNA for the CDR3: TGTGCCAGCAGCCAACCAGCGGGAGGAAATATTGAGCAGTTCTTC. This rearrangement joins TRBV4-2 to TRBJ2-1; 9 bases match TRBD2. Trimming at V came to 2 bases and at J to 9 bases, leaving 8 bases not matched to a gene. Germline V gene data show CDR1 as LGHNA and CDR2 as YNFKEQ. The CDR3 has 15 amino acids.

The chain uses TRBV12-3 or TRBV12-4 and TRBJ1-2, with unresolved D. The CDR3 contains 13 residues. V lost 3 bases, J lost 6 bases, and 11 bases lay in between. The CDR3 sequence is CASSFRQEDGYTF. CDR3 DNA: TGTGCCAGCAGTTTTAGGCAGGAGGATGGCTACACCTTC.

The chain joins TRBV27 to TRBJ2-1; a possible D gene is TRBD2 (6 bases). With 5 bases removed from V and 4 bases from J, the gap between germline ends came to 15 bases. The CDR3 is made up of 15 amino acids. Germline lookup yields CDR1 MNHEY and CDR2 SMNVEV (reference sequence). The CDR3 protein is CASSPQRVMYNEQFF. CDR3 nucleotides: TGTGCCAGCAGTCCCCAGCGGGTAATGTACAATGAGCAGTTCTTC.

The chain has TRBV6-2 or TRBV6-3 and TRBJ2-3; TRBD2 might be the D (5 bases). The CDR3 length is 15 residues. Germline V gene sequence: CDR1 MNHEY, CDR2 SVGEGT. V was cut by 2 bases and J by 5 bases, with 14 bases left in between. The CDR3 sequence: CASSYEEAGRDTQYF. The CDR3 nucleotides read TGTGCCAGCAGTTACGAGGAGGCGGGTCGAGATACGCAGTATTTT.

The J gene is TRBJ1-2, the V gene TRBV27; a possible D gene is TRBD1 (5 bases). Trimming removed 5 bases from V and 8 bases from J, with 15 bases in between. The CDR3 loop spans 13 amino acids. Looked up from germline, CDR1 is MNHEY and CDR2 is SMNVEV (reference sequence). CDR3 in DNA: TGTGCCAGCAGTGGCAGGGAATTTGGGGGCTACACCTTC. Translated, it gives CASSGREFGGYTF.

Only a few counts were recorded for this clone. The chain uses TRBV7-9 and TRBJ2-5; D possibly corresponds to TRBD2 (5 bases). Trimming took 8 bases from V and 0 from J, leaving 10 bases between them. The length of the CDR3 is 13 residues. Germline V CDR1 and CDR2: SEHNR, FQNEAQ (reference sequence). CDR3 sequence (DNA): TGTGCCAGCGACTACGCCAACCAAGAGACCCAGTACTTC. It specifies CASDYANQETQYF.

CDR3 sequence reads: CASSLNPGGVGTEAFF. DNA for the CDR3: TGCGCCAGCAGCTTGAATCCGGGGGGCGTGGGCACTGAAGCTTTCTTT. The chain uses TRBV5-1 and TRBJ1-1; D might be TRBD1 (6 bases). This CDR3 spans 16 amino acids. V lost 1 base, J lost 4 bases, and 17 bases lay in between. From germline, CDR1 is SGHRS and CDR2 YFSETQ.

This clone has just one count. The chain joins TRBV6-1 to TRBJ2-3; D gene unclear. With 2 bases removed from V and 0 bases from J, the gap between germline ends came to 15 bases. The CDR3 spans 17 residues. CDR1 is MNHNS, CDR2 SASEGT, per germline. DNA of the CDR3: TGTGCCAGCAGTGAATGGGTGGGCGGTGGAAGCACAGATACGCAGTATTTT. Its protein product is CASSEWVGGGSTDTQYF.

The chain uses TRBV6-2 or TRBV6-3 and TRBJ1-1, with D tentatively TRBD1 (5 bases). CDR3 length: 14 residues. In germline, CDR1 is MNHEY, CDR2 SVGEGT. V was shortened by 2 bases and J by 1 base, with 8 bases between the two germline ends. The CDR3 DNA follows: TGTGCCAGCAGTTACGGGGGATGGAACACTGAAGCTTTCTTT. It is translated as CASSYGGWNTEAFF.

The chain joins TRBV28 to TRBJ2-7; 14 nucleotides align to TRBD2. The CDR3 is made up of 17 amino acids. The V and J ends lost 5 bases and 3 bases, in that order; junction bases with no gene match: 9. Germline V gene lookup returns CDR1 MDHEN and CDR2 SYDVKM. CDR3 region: CASSPLGLAGGNYEQYF. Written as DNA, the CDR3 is TGTGCCAGCAGTCCTCTAGGACTAGCGGGAGGCAACTACGAGCAGTACTTC. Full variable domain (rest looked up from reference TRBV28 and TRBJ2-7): DVKVTQSSRYLVKRTGEKVFLECVQDMDHENMFWYRQDPGLGLRLIYFSYDVKMKEKGDIPEGYSVSREKKERFSLILESASTNQTSMYLCASSPLGLAGGNYEQYFGPGTRLTVT.

The CDR3 loop is CAISDSLGSRTRENSPLHF. Written as DNA, the CDR3 is TGTGCCATCAGTGATTCCCTTGGTTCCCGGACCCGGGAAAATTCACCCCTCCACTTT. V is TRBV10-3 and J is TRBJ1-6; D is unresolved. The ends were cut back, 3 bases at V and 7 bases at J, with 25 bases in the middle. Germline CDR1 reads ENHRY; CDR2 reads SYGVKD. This CDR3 region has 19 residues.

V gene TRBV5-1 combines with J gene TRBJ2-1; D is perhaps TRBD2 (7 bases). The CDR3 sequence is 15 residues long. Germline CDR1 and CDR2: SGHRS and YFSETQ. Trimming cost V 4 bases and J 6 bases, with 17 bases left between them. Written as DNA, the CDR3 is TGCGCCAGCAGCCCGAATCGGGGAGGGGGCAATGAGCAGTTCTTC. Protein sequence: CASSPNRGGGNEQFF.

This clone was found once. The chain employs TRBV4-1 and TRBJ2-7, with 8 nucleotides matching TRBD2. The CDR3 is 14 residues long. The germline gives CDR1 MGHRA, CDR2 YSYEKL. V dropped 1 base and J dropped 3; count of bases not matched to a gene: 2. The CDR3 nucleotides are TGCGCCAGCAGCCAAGGACTAGCGCTCTACGAGCAGTACTTC. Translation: CASSQGLALYEQYF.

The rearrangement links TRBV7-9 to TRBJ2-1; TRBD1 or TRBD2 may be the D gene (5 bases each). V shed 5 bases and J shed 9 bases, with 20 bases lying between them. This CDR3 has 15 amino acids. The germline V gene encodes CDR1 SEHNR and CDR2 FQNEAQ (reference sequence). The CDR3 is CASSTAGSPTGEQFF. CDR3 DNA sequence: TGTGCCAGCAGCACGGCGGGTTCGCCTACAGGTGAGCAGTTCTTC.

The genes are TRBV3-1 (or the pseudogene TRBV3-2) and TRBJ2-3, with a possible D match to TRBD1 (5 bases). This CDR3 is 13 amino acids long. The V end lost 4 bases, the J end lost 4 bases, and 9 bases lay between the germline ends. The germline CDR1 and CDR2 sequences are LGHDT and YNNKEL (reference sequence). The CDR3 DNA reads TGTGCCAGCAGCCCTTCAGGGCCAGATACGCAGTATTTT. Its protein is CASSPSGPDTQYF.

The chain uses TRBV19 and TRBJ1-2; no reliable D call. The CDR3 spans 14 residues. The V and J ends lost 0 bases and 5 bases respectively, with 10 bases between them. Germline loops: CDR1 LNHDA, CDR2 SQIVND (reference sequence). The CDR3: CASSIDRVPYGYTF. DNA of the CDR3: TGTGCCAGTAGTATAGATAGGGTTCCATATGGCTACACCTTC.

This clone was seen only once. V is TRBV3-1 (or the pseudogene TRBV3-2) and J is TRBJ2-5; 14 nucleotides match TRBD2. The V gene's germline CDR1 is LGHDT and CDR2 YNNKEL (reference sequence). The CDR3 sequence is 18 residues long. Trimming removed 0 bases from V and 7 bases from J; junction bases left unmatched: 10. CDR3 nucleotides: TGTGCCAGCAGCCAAGATTTTGCTGGGACTAGCGGGAGTCCGACCCAGTACTTC. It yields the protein CASSQDFAGTSGSPTQYF.

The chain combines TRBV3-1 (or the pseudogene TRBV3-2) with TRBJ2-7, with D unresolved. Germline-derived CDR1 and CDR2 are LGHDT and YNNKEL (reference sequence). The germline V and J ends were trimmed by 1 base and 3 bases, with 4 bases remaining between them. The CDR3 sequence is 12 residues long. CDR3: CASSQGVYEQYF. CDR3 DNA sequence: TGTGCCAGCAGCCAAGGCGTCTACGAGCAGTACTTC.

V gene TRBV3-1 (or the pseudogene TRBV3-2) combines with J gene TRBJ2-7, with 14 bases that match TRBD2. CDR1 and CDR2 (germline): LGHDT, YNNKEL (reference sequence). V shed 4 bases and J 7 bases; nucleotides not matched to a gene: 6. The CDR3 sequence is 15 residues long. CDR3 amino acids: CASSPGGLAGVEQYF. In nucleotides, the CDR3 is TGTGCCAGCAGCCCAGGGGGACTAGCGGGAGTTGAGCAGTACTTC.

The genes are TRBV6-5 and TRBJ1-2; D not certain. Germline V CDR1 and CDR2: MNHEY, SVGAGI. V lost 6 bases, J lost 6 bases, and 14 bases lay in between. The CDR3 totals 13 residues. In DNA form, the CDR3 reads TGTGCCAGCAGCATCGACTCCGGGCATGGCTACACCTTC. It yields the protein CASSIDSGHGYTF.

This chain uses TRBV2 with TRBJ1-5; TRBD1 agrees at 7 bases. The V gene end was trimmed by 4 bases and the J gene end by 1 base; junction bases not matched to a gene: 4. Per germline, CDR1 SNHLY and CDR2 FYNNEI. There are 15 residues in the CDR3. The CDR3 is CASSGEGQSNQPQHF. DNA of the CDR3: TGTGCCAGCAGTGGTGAGGGACAGAGCAATCAGCCCCAGCATTTT.

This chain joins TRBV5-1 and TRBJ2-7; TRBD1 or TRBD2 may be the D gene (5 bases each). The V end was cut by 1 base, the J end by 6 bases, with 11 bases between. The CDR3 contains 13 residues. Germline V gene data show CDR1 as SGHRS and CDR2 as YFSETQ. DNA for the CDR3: TGCGCCAGCAGCTTGATCCCGGGGCGCGAGCAGTACTTC. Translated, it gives CASSLIPGREQYF.

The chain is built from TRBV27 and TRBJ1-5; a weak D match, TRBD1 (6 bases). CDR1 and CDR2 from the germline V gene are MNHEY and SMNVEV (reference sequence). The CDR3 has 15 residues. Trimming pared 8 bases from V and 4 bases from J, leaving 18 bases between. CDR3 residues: CASRRGGPTNQPQHF. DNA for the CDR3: TGTGCCAGCCGTCGGGGGGGCCCAACTAATCAGCCCCAGCATTTT.

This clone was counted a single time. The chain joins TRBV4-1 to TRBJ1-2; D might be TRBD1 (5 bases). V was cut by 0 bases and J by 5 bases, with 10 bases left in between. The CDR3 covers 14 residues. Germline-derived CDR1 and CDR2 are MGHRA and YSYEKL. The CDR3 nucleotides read TGCGCCAGCAGCCAAGAGCGGCAGGGTTATGGCTACACCTTC. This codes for CASSQERQGYGYTF.

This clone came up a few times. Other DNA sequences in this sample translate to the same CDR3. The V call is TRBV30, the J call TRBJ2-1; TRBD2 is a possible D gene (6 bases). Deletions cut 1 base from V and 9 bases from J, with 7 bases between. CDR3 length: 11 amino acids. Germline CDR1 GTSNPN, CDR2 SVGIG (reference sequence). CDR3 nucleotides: TGTGCCTGGAGTGGGAGGGGTGAGCAGTTCTTC. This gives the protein CAWSGRGEQFF.

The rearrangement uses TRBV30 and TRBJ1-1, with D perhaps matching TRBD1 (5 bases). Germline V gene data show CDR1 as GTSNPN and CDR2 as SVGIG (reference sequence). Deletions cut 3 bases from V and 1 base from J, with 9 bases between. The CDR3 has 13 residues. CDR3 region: CAWSWDGNTEAFF. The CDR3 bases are TGTGCCTGGAGCTGGGACGGGAACACTGAAGCTTTCTTT.